These 22 T cell receptor beta chains share one sample of origin, sequenced in a study of Ad26.COV2.S vaccination and SARS-CoV-2 variants. Specified treatment: over 15 received Ad26.COV2.S at low or high dose, single or two shots; several received placebo; per-sample allocation not given. Samples analyzed were those drawn on day 63 after the first vaccine or placebo injection. Profiling relied on immunoSEQ multiplex PCR, and the TCRdb table lists in-frame clones only, not all of them. The profile shows 380,000 or so clones, around 89% of them singletons. Specimen: peripheral blood, collected in a trial of Ad26.COV2.S vaccine versus placebo. All receptors derive from a person between 18 and 59 years old who received the Ad26.COV2.S COVID-19 vaccine or a placebo.

This sequence joins TRBV30 and TRBJ2-7; weak D call: TRBD2 (7 bases). The germline V and J ends were trimmed by 0 bases and 6 bases, with 18 bases remaining between them. Germline loops: CDR1 GTSNPN, CDR2 SVGIG (reference sequence). The CDR3 totals 15 residues. As DNA, the CDR3 is TGTGCCTGGAGTGTAGGGGGTTTGGGCGGGAGCGAGCAGTACTTC. Amino acid sequence: CAWSVGGLGGSEQYF.

The chain joins TRBV14 to TRBJ2-3; no definite D call. The CDR3 runs to 15 residues. The germline V gene encodes CDR1 SGHDN and CDR2 FVKESK. V was clipped by 1 base and J by 2 bases, with 10 bases between them. DNA of the CDR3: TGTGCCAGCAGCCAAGCACAGAGTCACACAGATACGCAGTATTTT. Translation: CASSQAQSHTDTQYF.

The rearrangement links TRBV9 to TRBJ2-5; D is possibly TRBD1 (6 bases). Trimming cost V 3 bases and J 2 bases, with 14 bases left between them. The CDR3 has 15 residues. Germline loops: CDR1 SGDLS, CDR2 YYNGEE. CDR3 sequence: CASSAVPDRQETQYF. The CDR3 bases are TGTGCCAGCAGCGCCGTCCCAGACAGGCAAGAGACCCAGTACTTC.

There are a few counts of this clone. This chain connects TRBV3-1 (or the pseudogene TRBV3-2) to TRBJ1-3; D unclear. Trimming took off 0 bases at V and 8 bases at J, with 11 bases between the two ends. CDR3 size: 14 residues. Germline loops: CDR1 LGHDT, CDR2 YNNKEL (reference sequence). CDR3 amino acids: CASSQDSTIDTIYF. The CDR3 nucleotides are TGTGCCAGCAGCCAAGATAGTACAATTGACACCATATATTTT.

This chain links TRBV5-5 with TRBJ2-5; unclear D gene. CDR3 size: 15 residues. V shed 4 bases and J shed 4 bases, with 17 bases lying between them. Germline loops: CDR1 SGHKS, CDR2 YYEKEE (reference sequence). CDR3 in DNA: TGTGCCAGCAGCCCCTACAACCTCGGTGGAGAGACCCAGTACTTC. This gives the protein CASSPYNLGGETQYF.

This chain links TRBV5-6 with TRBJ2-7; D may be TRBD1 (5 bases). The V gene lost 6 bases and the J gene lost 2 bases, with 12 bases spanning the gap. In germline, CDR1 is SGHDT, CDR2 YYEEEE. CDR3 length: 13 amino acids. The CDR3 protein is CASNDRYTYEQYF. The CDR3 region has the DNA TGTGCCAGCAACGACAGATACACCTACGAGCAGTACTTC.

The rearrangement joins TRBV6-1 to TRBJ1-2; tentatively, D is TRBD1 (5 bases). V gave up 0 bases and J gave up 8 bases, with 10 bases separating them. The CDR3 is made up of 13 amino acids. Germline CDR1 is MNHNS and CDR2 is SASEGT. CDR3 residues: CASSEAYGGGYTF. The CDR3 DNA follows: TGTGCCAGCAGTGAAGCCTATGGGGGGGGCTACACCTTC.

J is TRBJ1-4 and V is TRBV19, with a tentative D call TRBD1 (5 bases). Germline values: CDR1 LNHDA, CDR2 SQIVND (reference sequence). This CDR3 comprises 14 residues. V lost 0 bases and J lost 10, with 12 bases in between. The CDR3 reads CASSIDGDEVKLFF. The CDR3 DNA reads TGTGCCAGTAGTATAGACGGGGACGAAGTAAAACTGTTTTTT.

The chain recombines TRBV19 with TRBJ1-1; TRBD1 might be the D (6 bases). V shed 4 bases and J shed 3 bases, with 12 bases lying between them. The CDR3 has 14 amino acids. The V gene's germline CDR1 is LNHDA and CDR2 SQIVND (reference sequence). The CDR3 is CASSSYYRDTEAFF. DNA of the CDR3: TGTGCCAGTAGTAGCTATTACAGGGACACTGAAGCTTTCTTT.

The chain uses TRBV7-3 and TRBJ1-5, with 8 bases that match TRBD1. Germline CDR1 SGHTA, CDR2 FQGTGA. This CDR3 comprises 16 residues. V dropped 2 bases and J dropped 6; count of bases not matched to a gene: 9. CDR3 amino acids: CASSLSGTGSGQPQHF. For the CDR3, the DNA is TGTGCCAGCAGCTTATCCGGGACAGGCTCCGGTCAGCCCCAGCATTTT.

This chain joins TRBV7-9 and TRBJ2-7; weak D call: TRBD1 (6 bases). V shed 6 bases and J shed 2 bases, with 14 bases lying between them. The CDR3 has 14 residues. From germline, CDR1 is SEHNR and CDR2 FQNEAQ (reference sequence). The CDR3 DNA sequence: TGTGCCAGCAGGCAGGACAGCGACGCCTACGAGCAGTACTTC. Translating gives CASRQDSDAYEQYF.

As concerns this clone: The sample carries other DNA sequences with the same CDR3. The chain's CDR3 is CASSPTGSTEAFF. The CDR3 DNA sequence: TGTGCCAGCTCACCGACAGGGTCCACTGAAGCTTTCTTT. The chain combines TRBV18 with TRBJ1-1; 7 bases line up with TRBD1. Germline-derived CDR1 and CDR2 are KGHSH and LQKENI. The CDR3 is 13 amino acids. J was trimmed by 4 bases and V by 3 bases; bases with no gene match: 2.

The chain couples TRBV6-5 to TRBJ2-3; either TRBD1 or TRBD2 may supply D (5 bases each). V shed 8 bases and J shed 4 bases, with 13 bases lying between them. Germline V gives CDR1 MNHEY, CDR2 SVGAGI. The CDR3 spans 13 residues. CDR3 amino acids: CASDRDRADTQYF. The CDR3 bases are TGTGCCAGCGACCGGGACCGCGCAGATACGCAGTATTTT.

The chain uses TRBV6-2 or TRBV6-3 and TRBJ2-1; D is perhaps TRBD1 or TRBD2 (6 bases each). Trimming removed 2 bases from V and 2 bases from J, with 10 bases in between. The CDR3 has 15 amino acids. Germline loops: CDR1 MNHEY, CDR2 SVGEGT. This chain's CDR3 is CASSYEGGPYNEQFF. The CDR3 DNA follows: TGTGCCAGCAGTTACGAGGGGGGCCCCTACAATGAGCAGTTCTTC.

J is TRBJ1-2 and V is TRBV15; TRBD1 aligns across 7 bases. The CDR3 runs 13 residues. The germline V gene has CDR1 LNHNV and CDR2 YYDKDF (reference sequence). The ends lost 8 bases at V and 4 bases at J; junction bases unmatched: 7. This CDR3 is CATSWDRVYGYTF. CDR3 coding DNA: TGTGCCACCTCGTGGGACAGAGTCTATGGCTACACCTTC. The full variable domain, in which reference TRBV15 and TRBJ1-2 provide the parts outside the CDR3, is DAMVIQNPRYQVTQFGKPVTLSCSQTLNHNVMYWYQQKSSQAPKLLFHYYDKDFNNEADTPDNFQSRRPNTSFCFLDIRSPGLGDTAMYLCATSWDRVYGYTFGSGTRLTVV.

This rearrangement joins TRBV7-9 to TRBJ1-1; D is unresolved. This CDR3 is 16 amino acids long. Germline V gives CDR1 SEHNR, CDR2 FQNEAQ (reference sequence). V lost 2 bases, J lost 1 base, and 14 bases lay in between. Here the CDR3 reads CASSLWGGHGNTEAFF. The CDR3 DNA reads TGTGCCAGCAGCTTATGGGGAGGGCACGGGAACACTGAAGCTTTCTTT.

V is TRBV7-8 and J is TRBJ2-7; maybe TRBD1 (6 bases). Germline values: CDR1 SGHVS, CDR2 FQNEAQ. V was clipped by 6 bases and J by 3 bases, with 6 bases between them. This CDR3 has 11 residues. The chain's CDR3 is CASRDSYEQYF. CDR3 coding DNA: TGTGCCAGCAGGGACAGCTACGAGCAGTACTTC.

The chain has TRBV14 and TRBJ2-7; tentative D call: TRBD1 (5 bases). This CDR3 spans 14 amino acids. V was cut by 1 base and J by 3 bases, with 10 bases left in between. Germline lookup yields CDR1 SGHDN and CDR2 FVKESK. CDR3 bases: TGTGCCAGCAGCCAAGGGACAAGGATCTACGAGCAGTACTTC. This encodes CASSQGTRIYEQYF.

This clone appeared a few times. The chain joins TRBV6-5 to TRBJ2-2; D might be TRBD1 (5 bases). Trimming pared 8 bases from V and 1 base from J, leaving 8 bases between. CDR1 and CDR2 from the germline V gene are MNHEY and SVGAGI. The CDR3 covers 13 residues. The CDR3: CASGAGNTGELFF. For the CDR3, the DNA is TGTGCCAGCGGGGCAGGGAACACCGGGGAGCTGTTTTTT.

The chain has TRBV9 and TRBJ1-6; TRBD1 is a possible D gene (5 bases). Germline assignment: CDR1 SGDLS and CDR2 YYNGEE. The V end was cut by 7 bases, the J end by 4 bases, with 6 bases between. This CDR3 is 12 amino acids long. DNA for the CDR3: TGTGCCAGCGGGGGATATAATTCACCCCTCCACTTT. This encodes CASGGYNSPLHF. The variable domain in full, completed from reference TRBV9 and TRBJ1-6, reads DSGVTQTPKHLITATGQRVTLRCSPRSGDLSVYWYQQSLDQGLQFLIQYYNGEERAKGNILERFSAQQFPDLHSELNLSSLELGDSALYFCASGGYNSPLHFGNGTRLTVT.

The V gene is TRBV7-2, the J gene TRBJ2-2; 8 bases are shared with TRBD1. The CDR3 sequence is 16 residues long. Trimming cost V 1 base and J 5 bases; bases outside gene matches: 6. CDR1 and CDR2 (germline): SGHTA, FQGNSA. The CDR3 region is CASSLGGRGRTGELFF. The CDR3 bases are TGTGCCAGCAGCTTAGGAGGCAGGGGGCGAACCGGGGAGCTGTTTTTT.

In its sample, this clone was seen a few times. This chain connects TRBV4-1 to TRBJ2-2; 7 positions match TRBD2. The germline CDR1 and CDR2 sequences are MGHRA and YSYEKL. Trimming removed 3 bases from V and 13 bases from J; junction bases left unmatched: 2. CDR3 length: 11 residues. The CDR3 spells CASSQGGRLFF. The CDR3 bases are TGCGCCAGCAGCCAGGGAGGGAGGCTGTTTTTT.